Following are 25 T cell receptor beta chains from one sample sequenced in a study of blood T cell repertoires in COVID-19. Sequencing used immunoSEQ multiplex PCR; TCRdb keeps in-frame clones, though not all of them. The sample carries fewer than 350,000 clones, 85% recorded once. Sequenced input: PBMCs or T cells enriched from blood (not recorded which). Every receptor here comes from a woman between 45 and 65 years old who had recovered from COVID-19.

This chain links TRBV7-3 with TRBJ2-1; D is possibly TRBD2 (6 bases). The germline CDR1 and CDR2 sequences are SGHTA and FQGTGA. The CDR3 runs to 12 residues. V was cut by 5 bases and J by 6 bases, with 8 bases left in between. The DNA for the CDR3 is TGTGCCAGCAGCGAAGCGGGCAATGAGCAGTTCTTC. This translates into CASSEAGNEQFF.

This sequence joins TRBV7-8 and TRBJ2-5, with D perhaps matching TRBD1 (6 bases). The CDR3 sequence is 13 residues long. V dropped 1 base and J dropped 4 bases, with 7 bases sitting between them. The V gene's germline CDR1 is SGHVS and CDR2 FQNEAQ. The DNA of the CDR3 is TGTGCCAGCAGCTTAGGAGGGGGAGAGACCCAGTACTTC. As protein: CASSLGGGETQYF.

This clone was seen only a few times. V usage is TRBV29-1 and J usage is TRBJ1-5, with D unclear. Germline lookup yields CDR1 SQVTM and CDR2 ANQGSEA. Between the trimmed V and J ends, which lost 6 bases and 2 bases, there was a span of 8 bases. There are 12 residues in the CDR3. CDR3 nucleotide sequence: TGCAGCGTCTCGTCCGGCAATCAGCCCCAGCATTTT. It translates to CSVSSGNQPQHF.

The gene calls are TRBV2 and TRBJ1-1; D not resolved. Germline V gives CDR1 SNHLY, CDR2 FYNNEI. The CDR3 consists of 12 residues. V lost 6 bases and J lost 4, with 9 bases in between. The CDR3 DNA reads TGTGCCAGCAGCGTAATAGTCACTGAAGCTTTCTTT. Residues: CASSVIVTEAFF. Combining the CDR3 with reference TRBV2 and TRBJ1-1 gives the whole variable domain EPEVTQTPSHQVTQMGQEVILRCVPISNHLYFYWYRQILGQKVEFLVSFYNNEISEKSEIFDDQFSVERPDGSNFTLKIRSTKLEDSAMYFCASSVIVTEAFFGQGTRLTVV.

The chain carries TRBV9 and TRBJ2-1, with D possibly being TRBD1 (6 bases). The CDR3 totals 16 residues. Germline values: CDR1 SGDLS, CDR2 YYNGEE. V was cut by 0 bases and J by 2 bases, with 12 bases left in between. In nucleotides, the CDR3 is TGTGCCAGCAGCGTAGCCCAGCAGGGGCCCTACAATGAGCAGTTCTTC. This translates into CASSVAQQGPYNEQFF. Full variable domain (missing parts from reference TRBV9 and TRBJ2-1): DSGVTQTPKHLITATGQRVTLRCSPRSGDLSVYWYQQSLDQGLQFLIQYYNGEERAKGNILERFSAQQFPDLHSELNLSSLELGDSALYFCASSVAQQGPYNEQFFGPGTRLTVL.

J is TRBJ2-6 and V is TRBV7-3, with a possible D match to TRBD2 (5 bases). The CDR3 is 15 residues long. V lost 5 bases to trimming and J lost 0 bases, with 8 bases between them. Germline values: CDR1 SGHTA, CDR2 FQGTGA. The CDR3 sequence: CASSPGNSGANVLTF. In DNA form, the CDR3 reads TGTGCCAGCAGCCCGGGGAACTCTGGGGCCAACGTCCTGACTTTC.

In this sample, this clone turned up a few times. The chain employs TRBV19 and TRBJ1-2; D is ambiguous. CDR3 size: 12 residues. From germline, CDR1 is LNHDA and CDR2 SQIVND (reference sequence). V was clipped by 7 bases and J by 5 bases, with 11 bases between them. DNA for the CDR3: TGTGCCAGTAACGACGGGATTTATGGCTACACCTTC. Protein: CASNDGIYGYTF.

The chain is built from TRBV7-3 and TRBJ1-1; D uncertain. Germline V lookup: CDR1 SGHTA, CDR2 FQGTGA. Trimming removed 0 bases from V and 10 bases from J, with 15 bases in between. The CDR3 contains 14 residues. The CDR3 here is CASSLTSGGGGAFF. In DNA form, the CDR3 reads TGTGCCAGCAGCTTAACTTCCGGAGGTGGTGGAGCTTTCTTT.

The chain recombines TRBV24-1 with TRBJ2-5, with a weak D call TRBD1 (6 bases). The CDR3 is 13 amino acids. V was pared by 2 bases and J by 5 bases, with 8 bases between. Germline-derived CDR1 and CDR2 are KGHDR and SFDVKD. Here the CDR3 reads CATSDWGRETQYF. The DNA of the CDR3 is TGTGCCACCAGTGATTGGGGGCGGGAGACCCAGTACTTC.

This chain joins TRBV5-1 and TRBJ1-1, with no clear D. Germline V gene data show CDR1 as SGHRS and CDR2 as YFSETQ. This CDR3 is 13 amino acids long. The V gene lost 6 bases and the J gene lost 1 base, with 10 bases spanning the gap. CDR3 coding DNA: TGCGCCAGCACTCTGAGCCGGAACACTGAAGCTTTCTTT. It is translated as CASTLSRNTEAFF.

The chain has TRBV6-5 and TRBJ1-5; tentatively, D is TRBD1 (6 bases). Germline-derived CDR1 and CDR2 are MNHEY and SVGAGI. V dropped 7 bases and J dropped 2 bases, with 15 bases sitting between them. The CDR3 covers 15 residues. This CDR3 is CASMRDTGRNQPQHF. In nucleotides, the CDR3 is TGTGCCAGCATGAGGGACACTGGTCGCAATCAGCCCCAGCATTTT.

The genes are TRBV5-4 and TRBJ2-1, with 10 bases that match TRBD2. The ends lost 0 bases at V and 15 bases at J; junction bases unmatched: 9. The CDR3 is 14 amino acids. Germline V gene data show CDR1 as SGHNT and CDR2 as YYREEE (reference sequence). The CDR3 loop reads CASSLEPERGGWFF. In DNA, the CDR3 is TGTGCCAGCAGCTTGGAACCTGAGCGGGGGGGTTGGTTCTTC.

This sequence joins TRBV18 and TRBJ1-2, with a possible D match to TRBD1 (6 bases). With 2 bases removed from V and 8 bases from J, the gap between germline ends came to 15 bases. The CDR3 consists of 14 residues. CDR1 KGHSH and CDR2 LQKENI come from the germline V gene. The CDR3 is CASSPGSGVGGYTF. Written as DNA, the CDR3 is TGTGCCAGCTCACCAGGGTCAGGGGTCGGCGGCTACACCTTC. The whole variable domain, remainder taken from reference TRBV18 and TRBJ1-2, is NAGVMQNPRHLVRRRGQEARLRCSPMKGHSHVYWYRQLPEEGLKFMVYLQKENIIDESGMPKERFSAEFPKEGPSILRIQQVVRGDSAAYFCASSPGSGVGGYTFGSGTRLTVV.

Only one count was recorded for this clone. The chain uses TRBV12-3 or TRBV12-4 and TRBJ1-2, with 9 bases lining up with TRBD1. The CDR3 length is 13 residues. V was clipped by 6 bases and J by 7 bases; unmatched bases: 6. CDR3 coding DNA: TGTGCCAGCAGGGGGACAGGGTGGCGTGGCTACACCTTC. It yields the protein CASRGTGWRGYTF.

The chain recombines TRBV14 with TRBJ1-1; TRBD1 aligns across 10 bases. Germline CDR1 SGHDN, CDR2 FVKESK. V was clipped by 4 bases and J by 5 bases; unmatched bases: 7. The CDR3 is made up of 15 amino acids. The chain's CDR3 is CASSPLDRGRTEAFF. CDR3 bases: TGTGCCAGCAGCCCTTTAGACAGGGGGCGAACTGAAGCTTTCTTT.

V gene TRBV5-1 combines with J gene TRBJ1-3; D unresolved. This CDR3 has 17 amino acids. Germline lookup yields CDR1 SGHRS and CDR2 YFSETQ. Trimming removed 5 bases at V and 3 bases at J, with 21 bases between. The CDR3 protein is CASSKRLQASGGNTIYF. CDR3 nucleotide sequence: TGCGCCAGCAGTAAAAGATTGCAAGCTTCGGGTGGAAACACCATATATTTT.

The sample holds one count of this clone. J is TRBJ2-1 and V is TRBV10-3; 12 bases map to TRBD2. Germline CDR1 reads ENHRY; CDR2 reads SYGVKD. The ends lost 4 bases at V and 5 bases at J; junction bases unmatched: 0. This CDR3 comprises 14 residues. The chain's CDR3 is CAISASGRDNEQFF. CDR3 DNA: TGTGCCATCAGTGCTAGCGGGAGGGACAATGAGCAGTTCTTC.

V is TRBV24-1 and J is TRBJ2-5; 9 positions agree with TRBD2. V trimming: 0 bases; J trimming: 2 bases; junction bases outside the gene matches: 3. The germline V gene has CDR1 KGHDR and CDR2 SFDVKD. This CDR3 has 16 amino acids. Here the CDR3 DNA reads TGTGCCACCAGTGATTTGTCTAGCGGGAATCAAGAGACCCAGTACTTC. Translated, it gives CATSDLSSGNQETQYF.

This chain joins TRBV7-9 and TRBJ1-1, with 9 bases lining up with TRBD1. With 8 bases clipped from V and 2 bases from J, the junction kept 3 bases outside the gene matches. The V gene's germline CDR1 is SEHNR and CDR2 FQNEAQ (reference sequence). The CDR3 contains 13 residues. The CDR3 reads CASEDRGNTEAFF. In DNA, the CDR3 is TGTGCCAGCGAGGACAGGGGAAACACTGAAGCTTTCTTT.

This clone was seen more than once but under ten times. The genes are TRBV29-1 and TRBJ1-1; a weak D match, TRBD1 (6 bases). This CDR3 is 13 amino acids long. The germline gives CDR1 SQVTM, CDR2 ANQGSEA. Trimming removed 8 bases from V and 6 bases from J, with 19 bases in between. CDR3 in DNA: TGCAGCATACGACAATTACAGGGATCTGAAGCTTTCTTT. Its protein product is CSIRQLQGSEAFF.

This clone was counted a few times. CDR3 sequence: CASSLRGQVRGEKLFF. Written as DNA, the CDR3 is TGTGCCAGCAGCTTAAGGGGACAGGTCCGTGGAGAAAAACTGTTTTTT. V and J are TRBV7-6 and TRBJ1-4, with 8 positions matching TRBD1. In germline, CDR1 is SGHVS, CDR2 FNYEAQ. V shed 2 bases, J shed 8 bases, and the junction held 10 bases outside the gene matches. The CDR3 contains 16 residues.

The chain employs TRBV27 and TRBJ1-5, with 9 bases lining up with TRBD1. CDR3 length equals 15 residues. V was clipped by 3 bases and J by 7 bases; unmatched bases: 7. Germline loops: CDR1 MNHEY, CDR2 SMNVEV (reference sequence). The CDR3 DNA reads as TGTGCCAGCAGTTTTACGGGACAGGGACAACAGCCCCAGCATTTT. It translates to CASSFTGQGQQPQHF.

This chain connects TRBV7-9 to TRBJ1-3; D is unresolved. This CDR3 is 16 amino acids long. From germline, CDR1 is SEHNR and CDR2 FQNEAQ (reference sequence). Trimming cost V 1 base and J 0 bases, with 10 bases left between them. In nucleotides, the CDR3 is TGTGCCAGCAGCTTAGTTCGGGGAAGCTCTGGAAACACCATATATTTT. Its protein product is CASSLVRGSSGNTIYF. Using reference TRBV7-9 and TRBJ1-3 for the parts outside the CDR3, the full variable domain is DTGVSQNPRHKITKRGQNVTFRCDPISEHNRLYWYRQTLGQGPEFLTYFQNEAQLEKSRLLSDRFSAERPKGSFSTLEIQRTEQGDSAMYLCASSLVRGSSGNTIYFGEGSWLTVV.

The chain employs TRBV11-2 and TRBJ2-3, with TRBD1 as a possible D gene (6 bases). V was shortened by 5 bases and J by 2 bases, with 14 bases between the two germline ends. This CDR3 is 15 amino acids long. Looked up from germline, CDR1 is SGHAT and CDR2 is FQNNGV. CDR3 sequence: CASSQNSGHTDTQYF. Written as DNA, the CDR3 is TGTGCCAGCAGCCAAAACTCGGGACACACAGATACGCAGTATTTT.

The rearrangement links TRBV20-1 to TRBJ2-3; the D is unclear. The CDR3 is made up of 11 amino acids. The germline gives CDR1 DFQATT, CDR2 SNEGSKA (reference sequence). Trimming removed 5 bases at V and 4 bases at J, with 7 bases between. CDR3 nucleotide sequence: TGCAGTGCTCGAGTAGCAGATACGCAGTATTTT. The encoded protein is CSARVADTQYF.